Sequencing of this TCR beta chain was carried out in a study of Tregs in tolerant kidney transplant recipients. For this clone: The target antigen is unknown.

The CDR3 consists of 13 residues. Germline-derived CDR1 and CDR2 are SGHNT and YENEEA. Between the trimmed V and J ends, which lost 3 bases and 6 bases, there was a span of 12 bases. Study observations and caveats: Biological reproducibility was not directly addressed, but technical replication error appeared minimal. The most relevant donor-specific Treg TCRbeta repertoire apparently came from expansion with activated donor B cells. Few patients were studied, so findings need validation in larger groups.

The protocol was immunoSEQ multiplex PCR, while the TCRdb copy is restricted to in-frame clones and leaves out a portion. This sample has just over 15,000 clones, with 90% to 95% found just once. CD4+CD25+CD127- Tregs, CD4+CD25- non-Tregs, CD4 and CD8 cells were sorted. This TCR was recovered from a human donor in good health. The sequencing sample was made of CD8+ T cells from blood. V and J are TRBV11-3 and TRBJ2-7; D is unresolved. CDR3 sequence: CASSFGRTGEQYF. The CDR3 region has the DNA TGTGCCAGCAGCTTTGGTAGGACGGGCGAGCAGTACTTC.